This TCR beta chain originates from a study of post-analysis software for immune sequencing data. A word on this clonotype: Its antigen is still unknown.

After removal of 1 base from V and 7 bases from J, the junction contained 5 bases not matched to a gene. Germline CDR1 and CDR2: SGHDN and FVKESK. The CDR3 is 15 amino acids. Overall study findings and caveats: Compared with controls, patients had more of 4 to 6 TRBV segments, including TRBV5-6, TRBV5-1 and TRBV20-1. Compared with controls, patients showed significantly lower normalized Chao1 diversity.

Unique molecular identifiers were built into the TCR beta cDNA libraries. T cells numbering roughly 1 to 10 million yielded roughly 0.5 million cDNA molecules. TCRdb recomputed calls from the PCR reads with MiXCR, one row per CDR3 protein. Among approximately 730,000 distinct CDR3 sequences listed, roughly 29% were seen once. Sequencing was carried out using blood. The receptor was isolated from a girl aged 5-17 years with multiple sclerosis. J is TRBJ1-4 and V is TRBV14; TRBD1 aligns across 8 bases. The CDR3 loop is CASSQGATGGEKLFF. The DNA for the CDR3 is TGTGCCAGCAGCCAAGGGGCTACAGGGGGTGAAAAACTGTTTTTT.